This T cell receptor (beta chain) was recovered during a study of beta chain features in type 1 diabetes. This clone was seen more than once but under ten times. Its matching antigen is unknown. The germline V and J ends were trimmed by 0 bases and 5 bases, with 11 bases remaining between them. Germline V gene sequence: CDR1 SGHRS, CDR2 YFSETQ. This CDR3 is built from 14 residues. The sequenced template was cDNA made from the entire isolated RNA. TCRdb's copy holds only in-frame clones and misses some; the assay was immunoSEQ multiplex PCR. The sample contains some 99,000 clones, approximately 39% of which appear only once. Study-wide findings and caveats: Patients with type 1 diabetes carried fewer insertions and had more deletions at their VDJ junctions. With patients and controls alike, PCR might favor shorter templates to an equal degree.

Sequenced: stem cell memory CD4+ T cells from blood. The receptor comes from a woman aged 18-30 years in good health. The V and J genes are TRBV5-1 and TRBJ1-2; D uncertain. This chain's CDR3 is CASSLGEGRYGYTF. For the CDR3, the DNA is TGCGCCAGCAGCTTGGGAGAGGGTCGGTATGGCTACACCTTC.